This T cell receptor beta chain was observed in a study of T cell responses to AZD1222 COVID-19 vaccine. Findings of the study overall: Rises in breadth and depth of Spike-specific TCRs came after two AZD1222 doses.

A note on this clone: Its antigen remains unidentified.

After removal of 7 bases from V and 1 base from J, the junction contained 5 bases not matched to a gene. The length of the CDR3 is 14 residues. Germline-derived CDR1 and CDR2 are SQVTM and ANQGSEA. The method was immunoSEQ multiplex PCR; TCRdb's version includes in-frame clones alone and lacks a portion of them. The sample lists over 90,000 clones, 80% to 90% seen once, with approximately 20% in the top ten. The chain couples TRBV29-1 to TRBJ2-1, with 9 bases that match TRBD2. This receptor was taken from an adult in good health. The material sequenced was peripheral blood, taken on day 0 of AZD1222 vaccination. The CDR3 reads CSESSGTSYNEQFF. The CDR3 nucleotides read TGCAGCGAGTCTAGCGGGACTTCCTACAATGAGCAGTTCTTC.